Shown below are 15 T cell receptor beta chains from a single sample sequenced in a study of T cells in localized non-small cell lung cancer. Repertoires were generated with immunoSEQ multiplex PCR, while TCRdb's copy carries only in-frame clones and drops some. The sample carries 45,000 to 65,000 clones, over 70% recorded once. This specimen was PBMCs, taken before any cancer treatment. Receptors were obtained from a woman aged 35-75 years with stage II lung adenocarcinoma.

This chain links TRBV2 with TRBJ1-1, with D possibly matching TRBD1 (6 bases). Germline CDR1 and CDR2: SNHLY and FYNNEI. This CDR3 comprises 17 residues. Between the trimmed V and J ends, which lost 9 bases and 1 base, there was a span of 24 bases. For the CDR3, the DNA is TGTGCCAGTGCCCGTCGGGGACACAGGGACTCGAACACTGAAGCTTTCTTT. This translates into CASARRGHRDSNTEAFF.

V usage is TRBV5-1 and J usage is TRBJ2-6; D perhaps matches TRBD1 (5 bases). The CDR3 has 15 residues. V lost 5 bases, J lost 0 bases, and 9 bases lay in between. The germline CDR1 and CDR2 sequences are SGHRS and YFSETQ. Here the CDR3 reads CASRRDSSGANVLTF. The CDR3 DNA sequence: TGCGCCAGCAGACGCGACAGCTCTGGGGCCAACGTCCTGACTTTC.

The chain uses TRBV19 and TRBJ1-1; TRBD1 might be the D (6 bases). CDR3 length equals 16 residues. V lost 5 bases and J lost 0, with 16 bases in between. The germline V gene has CDR1 LNHDA and CDR2 SQIVND (reference sequence). Here the CDR3 reads CASSARRQVMNTEAFF. Here the CDR3 DNA reads TGTGCCAGTAGTGCTCGGCGACAGGTTATGAACACTGAAGCTTTCTTT.

The chain joins TRBV6-5 to TRBJ1-2, with TRBD1 identical over 7 bases. Per the germline V gene, CDR1 is MNHEY and CDR2 is SVGAGI. J was trimmed by 7 bases and V by 1 base; bases with no gene match: 3. The CDR3 contains 13 residues. CDR3 nucleotide sequence: TGTGCCAGCAGTTACTTCGGGACAGCTGGCTACACCTTC. It translates to CASSYFGTAGYTF.

This clone has just one count. The V call is TRBV9, the J call TRBJ2-1; D ambiguous. The V and J ends lost 7 bases and 10 bases respectively, with 15 bases between them. Germline lookup yields CDR1 SGDLS and CDR2 YYNGEE. This CDR3 region has 12 residues. This CDR3 is CASGRWAGEQFF. The CDR3 bases are TGTGCCAGCGGCCGATGGGCTGGGGAGCAGTTCTTC.

V and J are TRBV6-6 and TRBJ1-1; D uncertain. The CDR3 runs 12 residues. Germline-derived CDR1 and CDR2 are MNHNY and SVGAGI (reference sequence). V was shortened by 5 bases and J by 1 base, with 5 bases between the two germline ends. This chain's CDR3 is CASSQRNTEAFF. Written as DNA, the CDR3 is TGTGCCAGCAGTCAAAGGAACACTGAAGCTTTCTTT.

The chain uses TRBV6-5 and TRBJ1-5, with unresolved D. This CDR3 spans 15 amino acids. Germline V CDR1 and CDR2: MNHEY, SVGAGI. V lost 7 bases and J lost 5, with 18 bases in between. The CDR3 here is CASIDGPMRDQPQHF. CDR3 in DNA: TGTGCCAGCATCGACGGTCCTATGAGGGATCAGCCCCAGCATTTT.

The chain carries TRBV7-3 and TRBJ2-3, with unresolved D. Germline CDR1 is SGHTA and CDR2 is FQGTGA. This CDR3 region has 15 residues. The V and J ends lost 3 bases and 3 bases respectively, with 13 bases between them. The DNA of the CDR3 is TGTGCCAGCAGCTTCGATGGGTCAGGAACAGATACGCAGTATTTT. It specifies CASSFDGSGTDTQYF.

This rearrangement joins TRBV19 to TRBJ1-4; 7 nucleotides align to TRBD1. Germline V gene sequence: CDR1 LNHDA, CDR2 SQIVND (reference sequence). V was pared by 1 base and J by 0 bases, with 17 bases of the junction left unmatched. The CDR3 covers 21 residues. The CDR3 sequence is CASSIGRLDRNLLATNEKLFF. CDR3 nucleotides: TGTGCCAGTAGTATAGGGAGGTTGGACAGGAACCTACTTGCAACTAATGAAAAACTGTTTTTT.

The V gene is TRBV15, the J gene TRBJ2-1; 9 bases fit TRBD2. This CDR3 is 13 amino acids long. The trim removed 5 bases at V and 9 bases at J, leaving 5 bases unmatched. CDR1 LNHNV and CDR2 YYDKDF come from the germline V gene (reference sequence). In DNA, the CDR3 is TGTGCCACCAGCCCCTCGCGGGGGGGTGAGCAGTTCTTC. Encoded protein: CATSPSRGGEQFF.

This clone is medium-sized in the sample. This chain uses TRBV19 with TRBJ2-7; 8 bases align to TRBD1. Germline CDR1 LNHDA, CDR2 SQIVND (reference sequence). The CDR3 totals 12 residues. V gave up 8 bases and J gave up 3 bases; unmatched junction bases: 3. Here the CDR3 reads CASADRGYEQYF. CDR3 nucleotides: TGTGCCAGTGCAGACAGGGGCTACGAGCAGTACTTC.

The rearrangement joins TRBV6-1 to TRBJ1-1; the D gene is possibly TRBD1 (5 bases). The CDR3 length is 14 residues. Germline V gives CDR1 MNHNS, CDR2 SASEGT. V was clipped by 1 base and J by 3 bases, with 9 bases between them. The CDR3 spells CASSEEWGDTEAFF. The CDR3 bases are TGTGCCAGCAGTGAAGAGTGGGGGGACACTGAAGCTTTCTTT.

This clone has only a few counts. This sequence joins TRBV25-1 and TRBJ1-3; the D is unclear. The CDR3 length is 13 residues. Trimming took 4 bases from V and 5 from J, leaving 9 bases between them. The germline V gene encodes CDR1 MGHDK and CDR2 SYGVNS. CDR3 in DNA: TGTGCCAGCAGTGCGGCGGTTAGAAACACCATATATTTT. Translated, it gives CASSAAVRNTIYF.

The chain links TRBV28 to TRBJ1-1, with D possibly being TRBD1 (6 bases). Germline CDR1 reads MDHEN; CDR2 reads SYDVKM. The germline V and J ends were trimmed by 6 bases and 2 bases, with 13 bases remaining between them. CDR3 size: 14 residues. The CDR3 loop reads CASRPPGHNTEAFF. The CDR3 region has the DNA TGTGCCAGCAGGCCACCGGGACACAACACTGAAGCTTTCTTT.

The rearrangement joins TRBV5-1 to TRBJ1-1, with 7 nucleotides matching TRBD1. Germline V gene sequence: CDR1 SGHRS, CDR2 YFSETQ. The CDR3 loop spans 15 amino acids. The junction had 11 bases not matched to a gene; V was cut back by 5 bases and J by 4 bases. The CDR3 protein is CASRLTRQGGTEAFF. CDR3 DNA sequence: TGCGCCAGCAGATTGACTAGACAGGGCGGCACTGAAGCTTTCTTT.